Below, one T cell receptor beta chain is given with its context. Germline values: CDR1 SGHDT, CDR2 YYEEEE. CDR3 length: 15 residues. V lost 4 bases and J 4 bases, leaving 18 bases between the germline ends. The data stem from a study of T cell clones after liver transplantation. Clones were sequenced by immunoSEQ multiplex PCR, and TCRdb holds only the in-frame ones, with some missing. The sample consists of 95,000 to 110,000 clones, about 86% of them appearing once. Specimen: CD4+ T cells from blood, collected approximately 50 months after liver transplant. The V and J genes are TRBV5-6 and TRBJ2-7; D is undetermined. The TCR sequence derives from a human patient who received a liver transplant. Some T cells may be provided by the graft donor. This CDR3 reads CASSPRFVGKYEQYF. CDR3 nucleotide sequence: TGTGCCAGCAGCCCCCGCTTCGTCGGAAAGTACGAGCAGTACTTC.